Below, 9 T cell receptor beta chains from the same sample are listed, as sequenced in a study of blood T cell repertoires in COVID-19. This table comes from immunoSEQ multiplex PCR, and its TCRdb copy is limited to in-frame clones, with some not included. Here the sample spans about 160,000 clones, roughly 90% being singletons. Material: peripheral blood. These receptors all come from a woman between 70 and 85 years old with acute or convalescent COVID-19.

CDR3 DNA: TGTGCCAGTAGCGAACTAGCGGGGGGGACTAGCACAGATACGCAGTATTTT. Translation gives CASSELAGGTSTDTQYF. The chain is built from TRBV19 and TRBJ2-3; 13 nucleotides line up with TRBD2. This CDR3 contains 17 residues. With 6 bases clipped from V and 0 bases from J, the junction kept 6 bases outside the gene matches. Per germline, CDR1 LNHDA and CDR2 SQIVND (reference sequence).

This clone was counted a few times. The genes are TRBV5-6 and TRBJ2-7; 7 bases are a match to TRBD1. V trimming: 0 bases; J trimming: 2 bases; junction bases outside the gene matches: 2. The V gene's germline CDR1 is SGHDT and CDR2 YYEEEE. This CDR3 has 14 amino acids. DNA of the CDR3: TGTGCCAGCAGCTTGGCCGGACAGGCCTACGAGCAGTACTTC. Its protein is CASSLAGQAYEQYF.

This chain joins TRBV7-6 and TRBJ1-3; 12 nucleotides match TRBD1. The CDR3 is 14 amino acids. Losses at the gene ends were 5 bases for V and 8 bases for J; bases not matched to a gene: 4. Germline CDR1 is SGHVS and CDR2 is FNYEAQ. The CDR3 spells CASSPGTGGDTIYF. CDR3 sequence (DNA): TGTGCCAGCAGCCCAGGGACAGGGGGCGACACCATATATTTT.

The CDR3 protein is CASSAGYNEQFF. The CDR3 DNA reads TGTGCCAGCTCTGCAGGCTACAATGAGCAGTTCTTC. The chain combines TRBV2 with TRBJ2-1; D gene unclear. CDR1 and CDR2 from the germline V gene are SNHLY and FYNNEI. CDR3 size: 12 residues. V shed 8 bases and J shed 3 bases, with 8 bases lying between them.

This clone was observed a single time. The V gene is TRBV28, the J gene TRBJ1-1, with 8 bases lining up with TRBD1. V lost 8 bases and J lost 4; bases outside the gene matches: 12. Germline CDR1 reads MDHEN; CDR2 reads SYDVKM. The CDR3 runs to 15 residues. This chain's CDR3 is CASSGQAAGSTEAFF. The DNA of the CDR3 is TGTGCCAGCTCGGGACAGGCGGCAGGTAGCACTGAAGCTTTCTTT.

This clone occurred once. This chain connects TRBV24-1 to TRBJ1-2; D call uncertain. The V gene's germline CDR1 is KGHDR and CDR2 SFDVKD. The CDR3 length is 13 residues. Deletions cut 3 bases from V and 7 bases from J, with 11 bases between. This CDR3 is CATSDRTYGGYTF. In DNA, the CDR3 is TGTGCCACCAGTGATCGTACTTACGGTGGCTACACCTTC.

The CDR3: CAWSGPLPSRQGNQETQYF. The DNA for the CDR3 is TGTGCCTGGAGTGGCCCTCTTCCTTCGAGACAGGGGAACCAAGAGACCCAGTACTTC. The chain is built from TRBV30 and TRBJ2-5; 8 positions match TRBD1. The CDR3 runs to 19 residues. Trimming removed 1 base from V and 0 bases from J; junction bases left unmatched: 16. CDR1 is GTSNPN, CDR2 SVGIG, per germline (reference sequence).

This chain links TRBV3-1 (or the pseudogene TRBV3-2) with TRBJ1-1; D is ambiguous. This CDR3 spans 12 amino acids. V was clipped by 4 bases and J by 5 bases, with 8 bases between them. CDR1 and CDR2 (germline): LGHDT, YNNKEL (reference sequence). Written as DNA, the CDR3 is TGTGCCAGCAGCCGAAGCGGGACTGAAGCTTTCTTT. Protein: CASSRSGTEAFF.

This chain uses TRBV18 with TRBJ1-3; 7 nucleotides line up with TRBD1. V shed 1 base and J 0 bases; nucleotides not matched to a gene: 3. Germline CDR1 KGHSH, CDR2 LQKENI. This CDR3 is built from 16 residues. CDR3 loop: CASSPRQGNSGNTIYF. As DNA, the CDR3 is TGTGCCAGCTCACCACGACAGGGCAACTCTGGAAACACCATATATTTT. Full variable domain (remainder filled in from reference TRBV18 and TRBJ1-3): NAGVMQNPRHLVRRRGQEARLRCSPMKGHSHVYWYRQLPEEGLKFMVYLQKENIIDESGMPKERFSAEFPKEGPSILRIQQVVRGDSAAYFCASSPRQGNSGNTIYFGEGSWLTVV.